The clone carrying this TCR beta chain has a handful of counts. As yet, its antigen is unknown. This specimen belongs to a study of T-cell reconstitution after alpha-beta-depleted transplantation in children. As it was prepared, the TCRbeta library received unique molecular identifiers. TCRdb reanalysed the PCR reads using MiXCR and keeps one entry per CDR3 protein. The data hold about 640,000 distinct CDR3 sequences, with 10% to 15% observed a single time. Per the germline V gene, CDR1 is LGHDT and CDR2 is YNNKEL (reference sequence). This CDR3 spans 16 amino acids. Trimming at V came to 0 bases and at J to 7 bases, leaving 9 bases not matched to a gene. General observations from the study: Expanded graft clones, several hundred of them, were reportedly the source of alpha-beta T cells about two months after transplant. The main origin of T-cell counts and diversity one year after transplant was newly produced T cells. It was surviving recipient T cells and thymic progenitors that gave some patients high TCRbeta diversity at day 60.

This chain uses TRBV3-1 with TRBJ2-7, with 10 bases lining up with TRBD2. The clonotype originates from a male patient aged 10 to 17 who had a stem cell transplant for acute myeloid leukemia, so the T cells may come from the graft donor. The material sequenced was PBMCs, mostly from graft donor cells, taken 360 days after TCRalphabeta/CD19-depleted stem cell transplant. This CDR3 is CASSQEQREGRREQYF. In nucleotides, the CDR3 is TGTGCCAGCAGCCAAGAGCAGCGGGAGGGCCGAAGAGAGCAGTACTTC.